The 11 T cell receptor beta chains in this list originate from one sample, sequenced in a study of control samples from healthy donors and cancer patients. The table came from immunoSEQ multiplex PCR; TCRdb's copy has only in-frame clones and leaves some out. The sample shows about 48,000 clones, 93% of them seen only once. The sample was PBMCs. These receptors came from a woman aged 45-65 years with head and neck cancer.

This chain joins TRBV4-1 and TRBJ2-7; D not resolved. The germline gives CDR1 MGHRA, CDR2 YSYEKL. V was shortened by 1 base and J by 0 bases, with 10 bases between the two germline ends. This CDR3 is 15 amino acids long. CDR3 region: CASSQASQSSYEQYF. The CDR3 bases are TGCGCCAGCAGCCAAGCCTCCCAGAGCTCCTACGAGCAGTACTTC.

The CDR3 here is CASSWTGPQETQYF. The CDR3 bases are TGTGCCAGCAGTTGGACAGGGCCTCAAGAGACCCAGTACTTC. The chain employs TRBV27 and TRBJ2-5; 8 bases match TRBD1. In germline, CDR1 is MNHEY, CDR2 SMNVEV (reference sequence). The CDR3 has 14 amino acids. V dropped 4 bases and J dropped 2; count of bases not matched to a gene: 3.

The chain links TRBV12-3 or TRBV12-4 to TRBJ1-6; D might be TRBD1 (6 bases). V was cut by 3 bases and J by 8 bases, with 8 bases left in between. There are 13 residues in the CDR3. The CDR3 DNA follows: TGTGCCAGCAGTTTCAGGGGCGATTCACCCCTCCACTTT. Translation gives CASSFRGDSPLHF.

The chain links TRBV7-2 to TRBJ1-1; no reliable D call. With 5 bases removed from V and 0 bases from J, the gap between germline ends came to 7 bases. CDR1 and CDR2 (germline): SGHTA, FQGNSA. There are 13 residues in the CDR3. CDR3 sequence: CASSLLMNTEAFF. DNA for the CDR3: TGTGCCAGCAGCCTCCTAATGAACACTGAAGCTTTCTTT.

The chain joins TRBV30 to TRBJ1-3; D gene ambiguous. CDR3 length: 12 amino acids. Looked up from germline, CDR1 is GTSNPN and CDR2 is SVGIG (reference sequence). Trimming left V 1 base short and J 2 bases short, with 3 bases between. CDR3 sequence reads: CAWSAAGNTIYF. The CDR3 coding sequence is TGTGCCTGGAGTGCAGCTGGAAACACCATATATTTT.

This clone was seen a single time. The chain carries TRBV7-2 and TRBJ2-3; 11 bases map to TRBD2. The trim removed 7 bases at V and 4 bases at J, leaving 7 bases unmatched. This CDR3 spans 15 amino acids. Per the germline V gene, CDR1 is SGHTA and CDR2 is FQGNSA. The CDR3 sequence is CASTFGSGRADTQYF. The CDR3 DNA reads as TGTGCCAGCACCTTCGGTAGCGGGAGGGCAGATACGCAGTATTTT.

The CDR3 loop reads CASTGGVDYGYTF. CDR3 nucleotides: TGTGCCAGCACAGGGGGGGTCGACTATGGCTACACCTTC. The chain recombines TRBV2 with TRBJ1-2; 7 bases agree with TRBD1. The V gene end was trimmed by 7 bases and the J gene end by 3 bases; junction bases not matched to a gene: 5. The CDR3 contains 13 residues. Germline lookup yields CDR1 SNHLY and CDR2 FYNNEI.

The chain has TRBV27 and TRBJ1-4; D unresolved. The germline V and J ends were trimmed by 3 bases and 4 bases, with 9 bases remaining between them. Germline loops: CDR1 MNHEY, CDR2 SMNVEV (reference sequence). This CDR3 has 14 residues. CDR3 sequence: CASSFGRFNEKLFF. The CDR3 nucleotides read TGTGCCAGCAGTTTCGGACGTTTTAATGAAAAACTGTTTTTT. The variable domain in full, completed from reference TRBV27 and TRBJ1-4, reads EAQVTQNPRYLITVTGKKLTVTCSQNMNHEYMSWYRQDPGLGLRQIYYSMNVEVTDKGDVPEGYKVSRKEKRNFPLILESPSPNQTSLYFCASSFGRFNEKLFFGSGTQLSVL.

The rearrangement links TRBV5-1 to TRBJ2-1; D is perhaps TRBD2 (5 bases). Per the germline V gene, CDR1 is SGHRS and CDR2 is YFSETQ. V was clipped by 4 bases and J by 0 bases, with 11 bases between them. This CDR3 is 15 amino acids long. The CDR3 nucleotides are TGCGCCAGCAGCGCCGGGGTTTACTCCTACAATGAGCAGTTCTTC. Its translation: CASSAGVYSYNEQFF. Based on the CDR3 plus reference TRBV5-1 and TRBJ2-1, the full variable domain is KAGVTQTPRYLIKTRGQQVTLSCSPISGHRSVSWYQQTPGQGLQFLFEYFSETQRNKGNFPGRFSGRQFSNSRSEMNVSTLELGDSALYLCASSAGVYSYNEQFFGPGTRLTVL.

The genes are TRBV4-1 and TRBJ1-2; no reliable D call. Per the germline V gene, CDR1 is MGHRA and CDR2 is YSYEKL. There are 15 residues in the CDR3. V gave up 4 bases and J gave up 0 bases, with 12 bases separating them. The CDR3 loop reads CASSPQAAANYGYTF. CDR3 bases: TGCGCCAGCAGCCCCCAGGCGGCAGCTAACTATGGCTACACCTTC.

CDR3 amino acids: CASSLNGVPTDTQYF. Here the CDR3 DNA reads TGTGCCAGCAGTTTAAACGGGGTCCCCACAGATACGCAGTATTTT. The rearrangement uses TRBV7-2 and TRBJ2-3; weak D call: TRBD2 (5 bases). Trimming left V 6 bases short and J 2 bases short, with 15 bases between. Germline V lookup: CDR1 SGHTA, CDR2 FQGNSA. The CDR3 has 15 residues.